These 19 T cell receptor beta chains came from one sample sequenced in a study of blood T cell repertoires in COVID-19. Assay used: immunoSEQ multiplex PCR; TCRdb lists only in-frame clones, some missing. This sample has 200,000 to 300,000 clones; around nine tenths occur once, and the top ten carry around 10%. Sequencing was carried out using peripheral blood. These receptors came from a man aged 40-49 years who had recovered from COVID-19.

J is TRBJ1-4 and V is TRBV7-2; D may be TRBD1 (5 bases). Trimming left V 1 base short and J 5 bases short, with 11 bases between. Germline-derived CDR1 and CDR2 are SGHTA and FQGNSA. This CDR3 spans 15 amino acids. CDR3: CASSLGQGTNEKLFF. The CDR3 DNA follows: TGTGCCAGCAGCTTAGGCCAGGGAACAAATGAAAAACTGTTTTTT. The whole variable domain, filled in from reference TRBV7-2 and TRBJ1-4, reads GAGVSQSPSNKVTEKGKDVELRCDPISGHTALYWYRQSLGQGLEFLIYFQGNSAPDKSGLPSDRFSAERTGGSVSTLTIQRTQQEDSAVYLCASSLGQGTNEKLFFGSGTQLSVL.

The V gene is TRBV11-2, the J gene TRBJ2-2; D gene unclear. Trimming stripped 0 bases from V and 4 bases from J, with 6 bases between. This CDR3 is 14 amino acids long. Germline CDR1 reads SGHAT; CDR2 reads FQNNGV. The chain's CDR3 is CASSLDGGTGELFF. The DNA for the CDR3 is TGTGCCAGCAGCTTAGATGGCGGCACCGGGGAGCTGTTTTTT. Based on the CDR3 plus reference TRBV11-2 and TRBJ2-2, the full variable domain is EAGVAQSPRYKIIEKRQSVAFWCNPISGHATLYWYQQILGQGPKLLIQFQNNGVVDDSQLPKDRFSAERLKGVDSTLKIQPAKLEDSAVYLCASSLDGGTGELFFGEGSRLTVL.

The chain couples TRBV30 to TRBJ1-6; 9 bases are a match to TRBD1. The J segment lost 7 bases and the V segment lost 5 bases, leaving 9 bases of the junction unmatched. The CDR3 is 15 amino acids. The V gene's germline CDR1 is GTSNPN and CDR2 SVGIG (reference sequence). The CDR3: CAWFPGTGINSPLHF. The CDR3 nucleotides read TGTGCCTGGTTTCCCGGGACAGGGATCAATTCACCCCTCCACTTT. The full variable domain, completed using reference TRBV30 and TRBJ1-6, is SQTIHQWPATLVQPVGSPLSLECTVEGTSNPNLYWYRQAAGRGLQLLFYSVGIGQISSEVPQNLSASRPQDRQFILSSKKLLLSDSGFYLCAWFPGTGINSPLHFGNGTRLTVT.

The rearrangement uses TRBV3-1 (or the pseudogene TRBV3-2) and TRBJ1-6, with a weak D call TRBD1 (5 bases). Germline lookup yields CDR1 LGHDT and CDR2 YNNKEL (reference sequence). Trimming pared 4 bases from V and 7 bases from J, leaving 32 bases between. The CDR3 sequence is 21 residues long. CDR3: CASSLSLTGSHFSVGNSPLHF. DNA of the CDR3: TGTGCCAGCAGCCTATCCCTAACAGGTAGCCACTTTTCTGTGGGGAATTCACCCCTCCACTTT.

The chain combines TRBV2 with TRBJ2-7, with 10 nucleotides matching TRBD1. This CDR3 is built from 15 residues. V lost 6 bases, J lost 2 bases, and 7 bases stayed unmatched. From germline, CDR1 is SNHLY and CDR2 FYNNEI. The chain's CDR3 is CASSDGQGETYEQYF. The CDR3 bases are TGTGCCAGCAGCGATGGACAGGGGGAAACCTACGAGCAGTACTTC.

This chain joins TRBV7-3 and TRBJ2-7, with 11 bases fitting TRBD2. Looked up from germline, CDR1 is SGHTA and CDR2 is FQGTGA. The CDR3 runs to 15 residues. Trimming removed 5 bases from V and 3 bases from J; junction bases left unmatched: 6. The chain's CDR3 is CASSTHSGRDYEQYF. The CDR3 DNA follows: TGTGCCAGCAGCACCCATAGCGGGAGGGACTACGAGCAGTACTTC.

This sequence joins TRBV27 and TRBJ2-1; 12 bases map to TRBD2. V gave up 5 bases and J gave up 6 bases; unmatched junction bases: 8. The CDR3 has 16 residues. The germline CDR1 and CDR2 sequences are MNHEY and SMNVEV (reference sequence). CDR3 in DNA: TGTGCCAGCAGTCCAGCGGGACTAGCGGGCTCCAATGAGCAGTTCTTC. Translating it yields CASSPAGLAGSNEQFF.

This clone has just a few counts. The chain joins TRBV5-5 to TRBJ2-2; D unresolved. CDR1 SGHKS and CDR2 YYEKEE come from the germline V gene (reference sequence). Trimming shortened V by 5 bases and J by 9 bases, and 17 bases separated the two germline ends. This CDR3 contains 14 residues. This chain's CDR3 is CASSHDSLSWELFF. As DNA, the CDR3 is TGTGCCAGCAGTCACGACTCCCTATCCTGGGAGCTGTTTTTT.

This chain connects TRBV5-4 to TRBJ1-2; D is undetermined. V lost 0 bases to trimming and J lost 3 bases, with 15 bases between them. Looked up from germline, CDR1 is SGHNT and CDR2 is YYREEE (reference sequence). The CDR3 covers 16 residues. CDR3 amino acids: CASSLASGVRYYGYTF. DNA of the CDR3: TGTGCCAGCAGCTTGGCGTCAGGCGTGAGATACTATGGCTACACCTTC.

CDR3 sequence reads: CASGLTNIAVRGLFF. The CDR3 DNA reads as TGTGCTAGTGGTTTGACCAACATAGCGGTCCGGGGGCTGTTTTTT. This chain connects TRBV12-5 to TRBJ2-2; perhaps TRBD2 as D (6 bases). This CDR3 region has 15 residues. Trimming shortened V by 2 bases and J by 13 bases, and 20 bases separated the two germline ends. Germline CDR1 LGHNT, CDR2 FRNRAP.

This rearrangement joins TRBV6-2 or TRBV6-3 to TRBJ2-3, with 7 bases that match TRBD2. The CDR3 is 16 amino acids. The V and J ends lost 1 base and 0 bases, in that order; junction bases with no gene match: 4. CDR1 and CDR2 from the germline V gene are MNHEY and SVGEGT. The CDR3 coding sequence is TGTGCCAGCAGTTACTATCTCGGGGGGAGCACAGATACGCAGTATTTT. It translates to CASSYYLGGSTDTQYF.

This chain connects TRBV19 to TRBJ1-2; TRBD1 matches at 7 bases. Germline-derived CDR1 and CDR2 are LNHDA and SQIVND (reference sequence). The CDR3 contains 14 residues. Losses at the gene ends were 7 bases for V and 6 bases for J; bases not matched to a gene: 11. The CDR3 loop is CASTGGQWHHGYTF. The CDR3 DNA follows: TGTGCCAGTACTGGGGGACAGTGGCATCATGGCTACACCTTC.

This chain connects TRBV9 to TRBJ2-7; no clear D. CDR1 SGDLS and CDR2 YYNGEE come from the germline V gene. The CDR3 loop spans 14 amino acids. V gave up 0 bases and J gave up 0 bases, with 7 bases separating them. The CDR3 loop is CASSVGAGSYEQYF. Written as DNA, the CDR3 is TGTGCCAGCAGCGTAGGGGCTGGCTCCTACGAGCAGTACTTC. Full variable domain (missing parts from reference TRBV9 and TRBJ2-7): DSGVTQTPKHLITATGQRVTLRCSPRSGDLSVYWYQQSLDQGLQFLIQYYNGEERAKGNILERFSAQQFPDLHSELNLSSLELGDSALYFCASSVGAGSYEQYFGPGTRLTVT.

The chain joins TRBV19 to TRBJ2-7; 7 bases are a match to TRBD1. V was clipped by 4 bases and J by 3 bases; unmatched bases: 9. There are 15 residues in the CDR3. Germline V gives CDR1 LNHDA, CDR2 SQIVND (reference sequence). The CDR3 DNA sequence: TGTGCCAGTAGTACAAGACAGGGTGGGTACTACGAGCAGTACTTC. Translating gives CASSTRQGGYYEQYF.

The CDR3 spells CASSVSGKVNEQFF. In DNA form, the CDR3 reads TGTGCCAGCAGCGTATCGGGTAAGGTCAATGAGCAGTTCTTC. The genes are TRBV9 and TRBJ2-1; no definite D call. The length of the CDR3 is 14 residues. V lost 1 base, J lost 6 bases, and 11 bases lay in between. CDR1 SGDLS and CDR2 YYNGEE come from the germline V gene.

The chain joins TRBV5-1 to TRBJ1-1, with 9 bases lining up with TRBD1. Germline V lookup: CDR1 SGHRS, CDR2 YFSETQ. This CDR3 has 16 residues. With V trimmed by 0 bases and J by 4 bases, 7 bases remained unmatched. For the CDR3, the DNA is TGCGCCAGCAGCTTGGTGGACAGGGGCCCCGGCACTGAAGCTTTCTTT. Protein: CASSLVDRGPGTEAFF.

J is TRBJ2-6 and V is TRBV6-4; D is perhaps TRBD1 (5 bases). CDR1 is MRHNA and CDR2 is SNTAGT in the germline V gene. Trimming stripped 4 bases from V and 0 bases from J, with 13 bases between. CDR3 length: 17 amino acids. As DNA, the CDR3 is TGTGCCAGCAGTGGCTCGACAGACGTCTCTGGGGCCAACGTCCTGACTTTC. As protein: CASSGSTDVSGANVLTF.

This chain links TRBV9 with TRBJ1-1; TRBD1 is a possible D gene (5 bases). V lost 4 bases and J lost 0, with 16 bases in between. The CDR3 totals 16 residues. Germline-derived CDR1 and CDR2 are SGDLS and YYNGEE. In DNA, the CDR3 is TGTGCCAGCAGCCCAGGGACTTTAGGGATGAACACTGAAGCTTTCTTT. Its translation is CASSPGTLGMNTEAFF.

Only one count was recorded for this clone. The chain carries TRBV30 and TRBJ2-1; 9 bases line up with TRBD2. CDR3 length: 10 residues. The germline V gene has CDR1 GTSNPN and CDR2 SVGIG (reference sequence). The CDR3 protein is CAAGGHEQFF. The CDR3 DNA reads TGTGCTGCGGGGGGGCATGAGCAGTTCTTC.